The rows below give T cell receptor beta chains drawn from one sample of a study of read filtering for tumor transcriptome and immune sequencing. TCRdb redid the calling of the reads with MiXCR, one entry per CDR3 protein. Among 60,000 to 75,000 distinct CDR3 sequences, 15% to 20% were seen once, and the ten largest hold approximately 11%. Specimen: a population of CD138-negative cells sorted from bone marrow. The receptors were sampled from a donor aged 40 or older with multiple myeloma. Both conserved end residues are part of each CDR3. D genes are given only for firm matches. Some rows mark clone size as missing; the rest say once, few, many or name a class of expanded clone.

d_call clone_size j_call v_call cdr3_nt cdr3_aa
TRBD1 many TRBJ2-3 TRBV7-9 TGTGCCAGCAGCTTAGCGACAGGGGGCGGCACAGATACGCAGTATTTT CASSLATGGGTDTQYF
TRBD1 NA TRBJ1-1 TRBV6-6 TGTGCCAGCCAAGGGGCTCCCGGGACAGGGCTCCTGGTTCGGGAAGCTTTCTTT CASQGAPGTGLLVREAFF
NA few TRBJ2-7 TRBV7-8 TGTGCCAGCAGCTTATACGCTTTGCCGTACGAGCAGTACTTC CASSLYALPYEQYF
TRBD2 many TRBJ2-1 TRBV7-8 TGTGCCAGCAGTTCACTAGCGGGTACCTACAATGAGCAGTTCTTC CASSSLAGTYNEQFF
TRBD1 many TRBJ1-1 TRBV5-1 TGCGCCAGCAGCTTGGTCACGGGACAGGGGGCGGCTTTCTTT CASSLVTGQGAAFF
TRBD2 many TRBJ2-1 TRBV29-1 TGCAGCGCGAGGGAGGGCCTCAATGAGCAGTTCTTC CSAREGLNEQFF
NA many TRBJ2-7 TRBV11-2 TGTGCCAGCAGCGCTACTGGGGGGTCCTACGAGCAGTACTTC CASSATGGSYEQYF
TRBD2 many TRBJ2-3 TRBV20-1 TGCAGTGCTGGGGGACTAGGAACAGATACGCAGTATTTT CSAGGLGTDTQYF
TRBD1 NA TRBJ1-5 TRBV20-1 TGCAGTGCTAACAGGGGGCAGGATCAGCCCCAGCATTTT CSANRGQDQPQHF
NA many TRBJ1-1 TRBV5-1 TGCGCCAGCAGCCCGGAGGGGCACACTGAAGCTTTCTTT CASSPEGHTEAFF
NA many TRBJ2-5 TRBV6-6 TGTGCCAGCAGTTTGGGGCTGAAAGAGGCCCAGTACTTC CASSLGLKEAQYF
NA many TRBJ2-3 TRBV4-2 TGTGCCAGCAGCCAAGGTCCGGGCACAGATACGCAGTATTTT CASSQGPGTDTQYF
NA NA TRBJ2-5 TRBV29-1 TGCAGCGTCGTGGGGGCAGGGGAGACCCAGTACTTC CSVVGAGETQYF
NA few TRBJ2-2 TRBV11-2 TGTGCCAGCAGCGCCCAGGGGGGTCCCGGGGAGCTGTTTTTT CASSAQGGPGELFF
TRBD2 NA TRBJ2-1 TRBV29-1 TGCAGCGGGGGGAGGGGCGCCTACAATGAGCAGTTCTTC CSGGRGAYNEQFF
NA NA TRBJ2-4 TRBV20-1 TGCAGTGCTACATTGCCAGGGGGGTCCAAAAACATTCAGTACTTC CSATLPGGSKNIQYF
NA many TRBJ2-5 TRBV7-9 TGTGCCAGCAGCTTAGCGGGGGCCCCCCACGGCGGCCAGTACTTC CASSLAGAPHGGQYF
NA many TRBJ1-1 TRBV7-9 TGTGCCAGCAGCTTAGCCCCAGGGTTAGCTTTCTTT CASSLAPGLAFF
NA many TRBJ1-4 TRBV7-9 TGTGCCAGCAGCTTAGGTCAGGGGTCACGGGAAAAACTGTTTTTT CASSLGQGSREKLFF
NA many TRBJ2-5 TRBV14 TGTGCCAGCAGCCAAGATTTGGGACGTGGCGCCCAGTACTTC CASSQDLGRGAQYF
TRBD2 many TRBJ2-1 TRBV7-3 TGTGCCAGCAGCACACTAGCGGGAGCCGGGGGTGAGCAGTTCTTC CASSTLAGAGGEQFF
NA few TRBJ1-4 TRBV5-4 TGTGCCAGCAGCTCCCGGACATATGAAAAACTGTTTTTT CASSSRTYEKLFF
NA NA TRBJ2-5 TRBV5-6 TGTGCCAGCAGCATGAGAACAGGACACCAAGAGACCCAGTACTTC CASSMRTGHQETQYF
NA NA TRBJ2-6 TRBV7-6 TGTGCCAGCATCTTAGGCCCCCTGGGGCCCAACCTCCTGACTTTC CASILGPLGPNLLTF
NA few TRBJ2-7 TRBV12-3/TRBV12-4 TGTGCCAGCAGTTTAGTGCAGTCCTACGAGCAGTACTTC CASSLVQSYEQYF
NA NA TRBJ2-1 TRBV20-1 TGCAGTGCTAGAGGACTCCTTTGGGAGCAGTTCTTC CSARGLLWEQFF
NA many TRBJ2-7 TRBV14 TGTGCCAGCAGCCGCCTAGCTTCCTACGAGCAGTACTTC CASSRLASYEQYF
NA many TRBJ2-1 TRBV7-9 TGTGCCAGCAGACAATCTAGCTCTTCCTACAATGAGCAGTTCTTC CASRQSSSSYNEQFF
NA many TRBJ2-7 TRBV12-3/TRBV12-4 TGTGCCAGCAGTTTGTCGGGGTCCGAGCAGTACTTC CASSLSGSEQYF
NA many TRBJ1-5 TRBV29-1 TGCAGCGTTGAAGGGGATAGCAATCAGCCCCAGCATTTT CSVEGDSNQPQHF
TRBD1 many TRBJ1-6 TRBV4-2 TGTGCCAGCAGCCAAGACGGACAGGAATCTTCACCCCTCCACTTT CASSQDGQESSPLHF